This is a list of T cell receptor beta chains from one sample in a study of blood T cell repertoires in COVID-19. Libraries were prepared by immunoSEQ multiplex PCR; TCRdb keeps only in-frame clonotypes and omits some of them. The profile shows roughly 100,000 clones, just over 85% of them singletons. Sequencing used peripheral blood. These receptors came from a human donor in a cohort sampled during active COVID-19. The CDR3 runs from the conserved cysteine through the conserved F or W. D genes are given only for firm matches. Size values are once, few and many counts, or a class for expanded clones, and some rows have none.

size	J	V	D	DNA	CDR3
once	TRBJ1-1	TRBV7-9	.	TGTGCCAGCAGCTTAGCAGGGAAGGGGTCCACTGAAGCTTTCTTT	CASSLAGKGSTEAFF
once	TRBJ2-1	TRBV7-2	TRBD1	TGTGCCAGCAGTTTTACAGGGGGCGTAGGTGATGAGCAGTTCTTC	CASSFTGGVGDEQFF
.	TRBJ2-3	TRBV24-1	.	TGTGCCACCAGTGACCCCCCTACAGATACGCAGTATTTT	CATSDPPTDTQYF
.	TRBJ2-1	TRBV7-7	.	TGTGCTAGCAGCTTAGAGTATGGGAGCGGCGACTACAATGAGCAGTTCTTC	CASSLEYGSGDYNEQFF
.	TRBJ1-2	TRBV3-1/TRBV3-2	.	TGTGCCAGCAGCCATACAGGGATTCCTCATGGCTACACCTTC	CASSHTGIPHGYTF
once	TRBJ2-1	TRBV27	TRBD2	TGTGCCAGCTCAAGCGGGAGGCCCCACAATGAGCAGTTCTTC	CASSSGRPHNEQFF
.	TRBJ1-1	TRBV27	TRBD1	TGTGCCAGCAGAACAGGGGGTTTGTACACTGAAGCTTTCTTT	CASRTGGLYTEAFF
.	TRBJ1-2	TRBV6-1	.	TGTGCCAGCAGTGATGGAGGGCTTGGCTATGGCTACACCTTC	CASSDGGLGYGYTF
.	TRBJ1-1	TRBV6-6	.	TGTGCCAGCAGTTACAACAGACTGAACACTGAAGCTTTCTTT	CASSYNRLNTEAFF
.	TRBJ2-7	TRBV5-5	TRBD1	TGTGCCAGCAGCTTGGCCCCGGGACAGGGAAGCTACGAGCAGTACTTC	CASSLAPGQGSYEQYF
.	TRBJ1-5	TRBV9	TRBD1	TGTGCCAGCAGCGCGGACAGGGGGAATCAGCCCCAGCATTTT	CASSADRGNQPQHF
.	TRBJ1-2	TRBV6-5	TRBD1	TGTGCCAGCAGTTCCTCCGGGACAGGGGCCTCCTATGGCTACACCTTC	CASSSSGTGASYGYTF
.	TRBJ2-5	TRBV5-1	TRBD1	TGCGCCAGCAGCTTGTTCCCAGGGGGAGAGGAGACCCAGTACTTC	CASSLFPGGEETQYF
.	TRBJ1-5	TRBV14	.	TGTGCCAGCAGCCAAGGCGATCCGAATCAGCCCCAGCATTTT	CASSQGDPNQPQHF
.	TRBJ1-1	TRBV19	.	TGTGCCAGTAGTTCAACGGCCGCGGGAGCTTTCTTT	CASSSTAAGAFF
once	TRBJ2-2	TRBV7-7	TRBD1	TGTGCCAGCAGCTTCGGGACAGCGAACACCGGGGAGCTGTTTTTT	CASSFGTANTGELFF
.	TRBJ1-6	TRBV7-2	.	TGTGCCAGCAGCTTAGTAGCCCGTAATTCACCCCTCCACTTT	CASSLVARNSPLHF
.	TRBJ1-5	TRBV5-3	.	TGTGCCAGAAGCATACGAAGACACTTTAGCAATCAGCCCCAGCATTTT	CARSIRRHFSNQPQHF
.	TRBJ1-2	TRBV19	.	TGTGCCAGTATGGAACAGGGAAAATCTTACACCTTC	CASMEQGKSYTF
.	TRBJ2-3	TRBV11-2	.	TGTGCCAGCAGCTTAGGCAGGGAAACAGATACGCAGTATTTT	CASSLGRETDTQYF